This T cell receptor (beta chain) was recovered during a study of OX40 agonist ivuxolimab in advanced cancers. Overall study context: Patients were treated with intravenous ivuxolimab, dosed at 0.01 to 10 mg/kg and infused every 2 weeks. Three patients, one with hepatocellular carcinoma and two with cutaneous melanoma, achieved partial responses. Findings and limits, study-wide: Some nonresponders also had low normalized T-cell clonal expansion. The study observed clonal expansion of CD4+ and CD8+ blood T cells by week 6 at 0.1 to 3.0 mg/kg.

To note about this clone: Its antigen is unknown.

Trimming took 3 bases from V and 6 from J, leaving 8 bases between them. Germline CDR1 reads MNHEY; CDR2 reads SVGAGI. The CDR3 has 12 residues. Clones were sequenced by immunoSEQ multiplex PCR, and TCRdb holds only the in-frame ones, with some missing. Of roughly 90,000 clones in the sample, around 88% are singletons; the top ten hold over 1.2%. Sample: CD4+ or CD8+ T cells sorted from blood, taken in a trial of the OX40 agonist ivuxolimab. The chain links TRBV6-5 to TRBJ1-1, with D possibly being TRBD1 (5 bases). This sequence originates from an adult with an advanced solid tumor such as melanoma, head and neck, liver or kidney cancer. The CDR3 bases are TGTGCCAGCAGTTATTGGGGCTCTGAAGCTTTCTTT. Translated: CASSYWGSEAFF.